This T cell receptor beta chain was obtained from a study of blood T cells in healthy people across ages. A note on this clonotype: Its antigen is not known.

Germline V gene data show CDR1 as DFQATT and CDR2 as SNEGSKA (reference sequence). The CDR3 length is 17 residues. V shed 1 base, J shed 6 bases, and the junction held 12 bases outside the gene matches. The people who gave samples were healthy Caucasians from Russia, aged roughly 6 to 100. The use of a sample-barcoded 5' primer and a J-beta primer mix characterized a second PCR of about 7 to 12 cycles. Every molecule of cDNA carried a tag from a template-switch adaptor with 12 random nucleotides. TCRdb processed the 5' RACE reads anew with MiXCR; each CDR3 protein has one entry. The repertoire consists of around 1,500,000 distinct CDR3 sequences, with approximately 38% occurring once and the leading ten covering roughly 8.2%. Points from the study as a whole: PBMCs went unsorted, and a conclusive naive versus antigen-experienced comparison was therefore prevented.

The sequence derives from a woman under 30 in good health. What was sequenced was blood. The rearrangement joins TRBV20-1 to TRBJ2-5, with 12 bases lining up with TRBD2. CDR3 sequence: CSARVASGGADTKTQYF. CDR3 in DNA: TGCAGTGCTAGAGTGGCTAGCGGGGGGGCCGACACAAAGACCCAGTACTTC.